This is a list of T cell receptor beta chains from one sample in a study of CD8+CD57+ T cells in acquired aplastic anemia. Each CDR3 protein gets one entry after TCRdb re-called the reads with MiXCR. The sample holds about 98,000 distinct CDR3 sequences, roughly two thirds seen once. The sequenced sample was sorted CD4+, CD8+, or CD8+CD57+ T cells (not recorded which) from PBMCs. The receptors stem from a human donor with aplastic anemia. Both conserved end residues are part of each CDR3. Each record gives: D gene, clone size, J gene, V gene, CDR3 DNA, CDR3 protein. The D gene is left open where the match is weak. Some rows have no size entry. The others give once, few or many, or a class for an expanded clone.

>.|once|TRBJ2-5|TRBV24-1
TGTGCCACCAGTGATGCAGGGCAGGGGCAAGAGACCCAGTACTTC
CATSDAGQGQETQYF
>TRBD2|.|TRBJ2-7|TRBV5-1
TGCGCCAGCAGCTTGGGACGGGGGGGCTTGACGTACGAGCAGTACTTC
CASSLGRGGLTYEQYF
>TRBD1|.|TRBJ1-2|TRBV20-1
TGCAGTGCCACGGTTCAGGATTGGGACAGCCACAACTATGGCTACACCTTC
CSATVQDWDSHNYGYTF
>TRBD2|once|TRBJ2-3|TRBV9
TGTGCCAGCAGCGCCGGGAGGGATACGCAGTATTTT
CASSAGRDTQYF
>TRBD2|.|TRBJ2-5|TRBV11-1
TGTGCCAGCAGTGAAGGGATAGCGGGGGAGACCCAGTACTTC
CASSEGIAGETQYF
>.|.|TRBJ1-2|TRBV19
TGTGCCAGTCGGGACACAGCTAACTATGGCTACACCTTC
CASRDTANYGYTF
>.|.|TRBJ2-2|TRBV6-2/TRBV6-3
TGTGCCAGCAGACCTGATTTCCGGGTCCCGAACACCGGGGAGCTGTTTTTT
CASRPDFRVPNTGELFF
>.|.|TRBJ2-3|TRBV9
TGTGCCAGCAGCGTCTCCTCCTCAGATACGCAGTATTTT
CASSVSSSDTQYF
>TRBD2|.|TRBJ2-7|TRBV9
TGTGCCAGCAATTTAGAGGGACTAGCGCTCTACGAGCAGTACTTC
CASNLEGLALYEQYF
>.|.|TRBJ1-5|TRBV19
TGTGCCAGTAGTATCCCCTTCTATCAGCCCCAGCATTTT
CASSIPFYQPQHF
>.|once|TRBJ2-7|TRBV20-1
TGCAGTGCGGGCCGTCTCGAGCAGTACTTC
CSAGRLEQYF
>TRBD1|.|TRBJ2-2|TRBV20-1
TGCAGTGCTAGAGAGGACAGGGACACCGGGGAGCTGTTTTTT
CSAREDRDTGELFF
>TRBD2|.|TRBJ2-7|TRBV7-2
TGTGCCAGCAGCTTTGGTAGCGGGGGGGCCCCCGAGCAGTACTTC
CASSFGSGGAPEQYF
>.|.|TRBJ2-7|TRBV19
TGTGCCAGTAGTAGCGAGTACGAGCAGTACTTC
CASSSEYEQYF
>TRBD1|.|TRBJ1-1|TRBV7-6
TGTGCCAGCAGCCTACAGGAAGACAGGGCGAACACTGAAGCTTTCTTT
CASSLQEDRANTEAFF
>.|.|TRBJ2-3|TRBV24-1
TGTGCCACCAGTGATAGGGACGGGAGTGGCACAGATACGCAGTATTTT
CATSDRDGSGTDTQYF
>TRBD1|.|TRBJ2-1|TRBV19
TGTGCCAGTAGTATAACGGACAGGGTGGTCAATGAGCAGTTCTTC
CASSITDRVVNEQFF
>.|few|TRBJ1-2|TRBV2
TGTGCCAGCAGACTACAGGCAGCCATGGATGGCTACACCTTC
CASRLQAAMDGYTF
>.|.|TRBJ2-5|TRBV10-2
TGCGCCAGCTTAGACGGGGGATCCCTAAGAGAGACCCAGTACTTC
CASLDGGSLRETQYF
>TRBD1|once|TRBJ1-6|TRBV20-1
TGCAGTGCCCAGGGGACAGGGAAGGTCCCCAATAATTCACCCCTCCACTTT
CSAQGTGKVPNNSPLHF
>.|.|TRBJ2-2|TRBV29-1
TGCAGCGCTGAAGGGGCCGGGACCGTTAACACCGGGGAGCTGTTTTTT
CSAEGAGTVNTGELFF
>.|.|TRBJ2-1|TRBV11-1
TGTGCCAGCAGCTTAGCCCCGGACCTCGCCGGCGATGAGCAGTTCTTC
CASSLAPDLAGDEQFF
>TRBD1|.|TRBJ2-1|TRBV29-1
TGCAGCGCGCGACAGGGCGATGAGCAGTTCTTC
CSARQGDEQFF
>.|.|TRBJ2-5|TRBV29-1
TGCAGCGTTGAAAGGGAGACCCAGTACTTC
CSVERETQYF
>.|.|TRBJ2-1|TRBV9
TGTGCCAGCAGCCACAGGGACAATGAGCAGTTCTTC
CASSHRDNEQFF
>TRBD1|many|TRBJ2-2|TRBV12-3/TRBV12-4
TGTGCCAACTGGGACAGGGCGACCGGGGAGCTGTTTTTT
CANWDRATGELFF
>TRBD2|many|TRBJ2-3|TRBV7-9
TGTGCCAGCAGCTTGGGGCGGGGGAGCACAGATACGCAGTATTTT
CASSLGRGSTDTQYF
>.|.|TRBJ1-2|TRBV20-1
TGCAGTGTTCAGATATATGGCTACACCTTC
CSVQIYGYTF
>.|.|TRBJ2-7|TRBV2
TGTGCCAGCGGGGCAGGAGCCTACGAGCAGTACTTC
CASGAGAYEQYF